The entry that follows covers one T cell receptor beta chain sequence. No antigen is known for it. Germline loops: CDR1 SGHRS, CDR2 YFSETQ. The length of the CDR3 is 15 residues. The source of the sample is a study of cytomegalovirus exposure and HLA in healthy donors. Vbeta (60) and Jbeta (13) primers were used in the PCR. Produced via immunoSEQ multiplex PCR; TCRdb's table is partial and in-frame only. The table has just over 200,000 clones, roughly 68% seen once; the top ten hold 2.6%. Healthy bone marrow donors supplied every sample. Whole-study findings and limits: The authors enumerated around 150 TCR beta chains as linked to cytomegalovirus. Reported findings show TCR beta sequences accurately forecast HLA-A and HLA-B alleles in most subjects. The classifier reportedly diagnosed cytomegalovirus status with high specificity and sensitivity.

The V gene is TRBV5-1, the J gene TRBJ2-5; D might be TRBD1 (6 bases). The J call is in doubt because the DNA end fits TRBJ2-7 better. This sequence originates from a man aged 40-49 years in good health and CMV-seropositive. The sample taken for sequencing was PBMCs. CDR3 DNA sequence: TGCGCCAGCAGCTTGGCGGGTGACAGGTTGGACGAGCAGTACTTC. Translation gives CASSLAGDRLDEQYF.